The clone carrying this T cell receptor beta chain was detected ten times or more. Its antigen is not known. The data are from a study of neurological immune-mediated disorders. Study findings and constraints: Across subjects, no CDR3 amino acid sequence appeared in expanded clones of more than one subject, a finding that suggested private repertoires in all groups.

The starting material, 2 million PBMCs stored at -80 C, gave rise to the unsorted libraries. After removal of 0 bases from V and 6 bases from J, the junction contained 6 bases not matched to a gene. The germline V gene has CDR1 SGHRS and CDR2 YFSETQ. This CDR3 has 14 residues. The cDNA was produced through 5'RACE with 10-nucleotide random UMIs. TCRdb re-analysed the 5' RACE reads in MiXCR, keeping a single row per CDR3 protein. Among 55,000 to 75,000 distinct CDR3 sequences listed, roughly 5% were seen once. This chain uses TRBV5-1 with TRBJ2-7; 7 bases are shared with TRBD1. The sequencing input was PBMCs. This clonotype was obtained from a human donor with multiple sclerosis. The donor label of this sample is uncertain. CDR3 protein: CASSLGQGISEQYF. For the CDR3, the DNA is TGCGCCAGCAGCTTGGGACAGGGCATCTCCGAGCAGTACTTC.